The subject of this entry is one TCR beta chain. The CDR3 totals 13 residues. The V and J ends lost 8 bases and 5 bases, in that order; junction bases with no gene match: 8. CDR1 and CDR2 (germline): MNHEY, SVGAGI. TCRdb's copy holds only in-frame clones and misses some; the assay was immunoSEQ multiplex PCR. The data hold 120,000 to 150,000 clones, with over 75% observed a single time. The data were obtained in a study of blood T cell repertoires in COVID-19. The gene calls are TRBV6-5 and TRBJ1-1; 7 positions match TRBD1. Sequencing used peripheral blood. The source is a man aged 55 to 69 with active or convalescent COVID-19. DNA of the CDR3: TGTGCCAGCGGGACAGCCTGGGATACTGAAGCTTTCTTT. Translated, it gives CASGTAWDTEAFF.